The clone carrying this T cell receptor (beta chain) has more than one count but fewer than ten. The antigen is undetermined. Isolated RNA was reverse transcribed in full, so expressed TCRB transcripts were sequenced. Profiling relied on immunoSEQ multiplex PCR, and the TCRdb table lists in-frame clones only, not all of them. The sample shows some 270,000 clones, 12% to 15% of them seen only once. Germline V gene data show CDR1 as KGHSH and CDR2 as LQKENI. The trim removed 3 bases at V and 4 bases at J, leaving 8 bases unmatched. The CDR3 spans 15 residues. CD4+ cells of the naive, central memory, regulatory and stem cell-like memory types were sorted via CD45RO/CCR7/CD25/CD127/CD95/CD27. Each sorted population was over 95% pure. These data belong to a study of beta chain features in type 1 diabetes. The study's findings and limits: When Type 1 diabetes patients were examined, their TCRB CDR3s proved moderately but significantly shorter in all four CD4+ subsets. PCR might favor shorter templates, equally in patients and controls.

The sequenced sample was naive CD4+ T cells from blood. The sequence was obtained from a woman in her thirties or forties in good health. The chain recombines TRBV18 with TRBJ1-2, with TRBD1 identical over 7 bases. The CDR3 spells CASSPVDRLLYGYTF. The DNA of the CDR3 is TGTGCCAGCTCACCGGTGGACAGGCTTCTCTATGGCTACACCTTC. Full variable domain (remainder filled in from reference TRBV18 and TRBJ1-2): NAGVMQNPRHLVRRRGQEARLRCSPMKGHSHVYWYRQLPEEGLKFMVYLQKENIIDESGMPKERFSAEFPKEGPSILRIQQVVRGDSAAYFCASSPVDRLLYGYTFGSGTRLTVV.